The text below deals with one T cell receptor (beta chain). This sample stems from a study of blood T cell repertoires in COVID-19. Study-level background: The origin of the acute and convalescent COVID-19 samples was the United States, Italy and Spain. T cells, B-cell-depleted T cells, or PBMCs supplied cDNA or gDNA.

Germline V gives CDR1 SEHNR, CDR2 FQNEAQ (reference sequence). The CDR3 contains 15 residues. V lost 1 base and J lost 7; bases outside the gene matches: 2. Per the study methods: Estimated nucleated cell counts came from reference gene primer amplification. Method: immunoSEQ multiplex PCR; TCRdb's copy keeps in-frame clones and lacks some. Clonal size and the V and J genes are those of that table, whereas D and trimming came from the DNA. The sample has 20,000 or so clones; around 81% are singletons. The chain couples TRBV7-9 to TRBJ1-6; 9 bases map to TRBD1. The sequence was obtained from a man aged 35 to 55 with active or convalescent COVID-19. The material sequenced was peripheral blood. The DNA of the CDR3 is TGTGCCAGCAGCTTAGGGACAGGGGACAATTCACCCCTCCACTTT. Amino acid sequence: CASSLGTGDNSPLHF.